Listed below are T cell receptor beta chains from one sample, sequenced in a study of T cell changes during pregnancy in multiple sclerosis. The table came from immunoSEQ multiplex PCR; TCRdb's copy has only in-frame clones and leaves some out. The table shows some 26,000 clones, with about 89% occurring only once. The specimen comprised CD4+ T cells from peripheral blood mononuclear cells, sampled in the first trimester of pregnancy. The receptors derive from a female donor in good health, enrolled as a control in a pregnancy study. Both conserved end residues are part of each CDR3.

V	J	CDR3
TRBV18	TRBJ2-7	CASSPPIGDGYYEQYF
TRBV27	TRBJ2-3	CASSLRGLAHGTSTDTQYF
TRBV30	TRBJ2-2	CASGTSGGTGELFF
TRBV5-8	TRBJ2-5	CASSLQGGETQYF
TRBV7-9	TRBJ1-3	CASSYRYSGNTIYF
TRBV11-3	TRBJ1-1	CASSFNRNTEAFF
TRBV7-9	TRBJ2-2	CASRETPGELFF
TRBV12-5	TRBJ2-7	CASGLPGQGPARQYF
TRBV2	TRBJ1-1	CASGGSFGYTEAFF
TRBV6-1	TRBJ1-6	CASNDRAAESPLHF
TRBV15	TRBJ2-7	CATSPTSGDSYEQYF
TRBV18	TRBJ2-1	CASSRTLAQSYNEQFF
TRBV2	TRBJ2-2	CASQGAAGELFF
TRBV6-5	TRBJ2-7	CASPRLGRGSYEQYF
TRBV19	TRBJ2-1	CASSIGSTGIDEQFF
TRBV19	TRBJ1-5	CASNDRGRKSTQPQHF
TRBV7-3	TRBJ2-2	CASSRGLPNTGELFF
TRBV2	TRBJ1-1	CASSAITGGYTEAFF
TRBV19	TRBJ1-2	CASSISSGDYGYTF
TRBV5-1	TRBJ2-4	CASSLELAKNIQYF
TRBV28	TRBJ1-2	CASSLFVGAIFYGYTF
TRBV7-2	TRBJ2-1	CASSLVTSGRRGEQFF
TRBV12-5	TRBJ2-1	CASGLGRGGANEQFF
TRBV7-3	TRBJ1-3	CASSLGGSGNTIYF
TRBV7-9	TRBJ2-5	CASSLTHQGAGETQYF
TRBV11-2	TRBJ1-1	CASSLGRGQGEAFF
TRBV11-2	TRBJ2-1	CASSSPRRGQQFF
TRBV19	TRBJ2-2	CASCGGGFVGELFF
TRBV28	TRBJ1-6	CASSVLTGADSPLHF
TRBV7-9	TRBJ2-7	CASSLLLGTGSYEQYF
TRBV28	TRBJ1-4	CASSLGRTVNNEKLFF
TRBV4-2	TRBJ2-4	CASSQDGLAGGLAKNIQYF
TRBV19	TRBJ1-2	CASSSRAGAYGYTF
TRBV5-1	TRBJ2-3	CASSLDGTGKDTQYF
TRBV6-1	TRBJ2-5	CASSGPAKETQYF
TRBV18	TRBJ2-2	CASSPLSGGFTGELFF
TRBV5-1	TRBJ1-6	CASRGTGNSPLHF
TRBV10-1	TRBJ2-5	CASSTSDSPQETQYF
TRBV18	TRBJ2-3	CASSPLAGSGTDTQYF
TRBV19	TRBJ2-3	CASRSAGGTDTQYF
TRBV7-9	TRBJ1-6	CASSPQRGYNSPLHF
TRBV6-4	TRBJ1-3	CASSDSMLGSSGNTIYF
TRBV19	TRBJ2-5	CASSGRQGAETQYF
TRBV4-2	TRBJ2-5	CASSQGTREETQYF
TRBV19	TRBJ1-5	CASSYDRINQPQHF
TRBV18	TRBJ2-5	CASSQFGPGWGEETQYF
TRBV7-9	TRBJ2-7	CASSQDRGTYEQYF
TRBV5-1	TRBJ2-7	CASSLQAGAYEQYF
TRBV2	TRBJ1-2	CASIRQGRNYGYTF
TRBV5-5	TRBJ1-2	CASSLGGPLYGYTF
TRBV10-2	TRBJ2-2	CASSELPSGGPRELFF
TRBV27	TRBJ1-4	CASAPGGAEEKLFF
TRBV5-6	TRBJ1-1	CASSLQQLAGTEAFF
TRBV6-4	TRBJ2-7	CASSARARVPLDEQYF
TRBV5-1	TRBJ2-1	CASEGFLRRQFF
TRBV18	TRBJ1-5	CASSPRQGPQPQHF
TRBV5-1	TRBJ2-7	CASSPRPSGTYEQYF
TRBV6-5	TRBJ1-1	CASRPSGPAGTEAFF
TRBV7-2	TRBJ2-5	CASSLGSAGGTQYF